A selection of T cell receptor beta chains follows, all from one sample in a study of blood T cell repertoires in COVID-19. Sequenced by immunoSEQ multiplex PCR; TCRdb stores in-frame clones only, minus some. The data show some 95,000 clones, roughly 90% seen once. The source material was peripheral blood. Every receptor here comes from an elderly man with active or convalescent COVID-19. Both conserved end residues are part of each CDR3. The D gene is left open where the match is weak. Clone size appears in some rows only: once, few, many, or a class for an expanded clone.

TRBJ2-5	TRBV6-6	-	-	TGTGCCAGCGGCAACCCGGCGGCGGAGACCCAGTACTTC	CASGNPAAETQYF
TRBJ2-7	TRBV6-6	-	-	TGTGCCAGCAGTCCCCGGGAAGGGGGATCGAACTACGAGCAGTACTTC	CASSPREGGSNYEQYF
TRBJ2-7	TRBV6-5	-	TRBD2	TGTGCCAGCAGTTACTCTACGGCTAGCGGATCCTACGAGCAGTACTTC	CASSYSTASGSYEQYF
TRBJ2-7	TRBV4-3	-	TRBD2	TGCGCCAGCAGCCAAGATTCACTAGCGGGAGCCTACGAGCAGTACTTC	CASSQDSLAGAYEQYF
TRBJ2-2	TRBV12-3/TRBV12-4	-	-	TGTGCCAGCAACTCGAACACCGGGGAGCTGTTTTTT	CASNSNTGELFF
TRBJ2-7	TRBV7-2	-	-	TGTGCCAGCAGCTTAGGCGCCAGCGTCGAGCAGTACTTC	CASSLGASVEQYF
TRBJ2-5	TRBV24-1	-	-	TGTGCCACCAGTGATTCAGACAGGGAGACCCAGTACTTC	CATSDSDRETQYF
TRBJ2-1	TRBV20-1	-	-	TGCAGTGCTAGTCGGGAAAGTTACAATGAGCAGTTCTTC	CSASRESYNEQFF
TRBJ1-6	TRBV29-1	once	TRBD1	TGCAGCGTTGCAACAGGGGGAACTAATTCACCCCTCCACTTT	CSVATGGTNSPLHF
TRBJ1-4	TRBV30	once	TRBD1	TGTGCCTGGAGGAACAGGGGTTCTGAAAAACTGTTTTTT	CAWRNRGSEKLFF
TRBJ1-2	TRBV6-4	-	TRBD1	TGTGCCAGCAGGAACGGACAGGGAGAGGGCTACACCTTC	CASRNGQGEGYTF
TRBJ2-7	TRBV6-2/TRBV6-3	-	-	TGTGCCAGCAGTACTCATAGCGGCACCTACGAGCAGTACTTC	CASSTHSGTYEQYF
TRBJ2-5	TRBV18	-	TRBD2	TGTGCCAGCTCACCTTATCAGCGGGAGGTGACCCAGTACTTC	CASSPYQREVTQYF
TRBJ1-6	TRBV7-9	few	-	TGTGCCAGCAGCTTGGCGGAGAATTCACCCCTCCACTTT	CASSLAENSPLHF
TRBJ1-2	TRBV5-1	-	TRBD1	TGCGCCAGCAGCTTGGAGACAGGGGACTCGGGCTACACCTTC	CASSLETGDSGYTF
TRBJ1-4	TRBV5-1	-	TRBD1	TGCGCCAGCAGCTTGGGGCCTTCGGGACAGGGGGAAAAACTGTTTTTT	CASSLGPSGQGEKLFF
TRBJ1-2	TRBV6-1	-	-	TGTGCCAGCAGTGAATTCGCTAACTATGGCTACACCTTC	CASSEFANYGYTF
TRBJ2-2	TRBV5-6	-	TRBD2	TGTGCCAGCAGCTTGGGTCTAGCGGGAGGTCCCGGGGAGCTGTTTTTT	CASSLGLAGGPGELFF
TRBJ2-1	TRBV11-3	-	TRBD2	TGTGCCAGCAGCTTAGAGGGGGGGACGCCTTACAATGAGCAGTTCTTC	CASSLEGGTPYNEQFF
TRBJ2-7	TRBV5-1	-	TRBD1	TGCGCCAGCAGCTGGACCGGGACAGGGGCTTTAAGCGAGCAGTACTTC	CASSWTGTGALSEQYF
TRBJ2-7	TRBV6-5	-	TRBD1	TGTGCCAGCAGCACTGACAGGGGACTGGTCCAGTACTTC	CASSTDRGLVQYF
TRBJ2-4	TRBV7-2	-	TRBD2	TGTGCCAGCAGCTTAGCCGTCTCTAGCGGGAGCGCACTAGCCAAAAACATTCAGTACTTC	CASSLAVSSGSALAKNIQYF
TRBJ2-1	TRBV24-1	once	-	TGTGCCACCAGTGGCAAAGTAGGGGGAGTTTCCTACAATGAGCAGTTCTTC	CATSGKVGGVSYNEQFF